This TCR beta chain emerged from a study of beta chain features in type 1 diabetes. Looking at the study overall: Examination spanned about 110 million sorted cells from all samples. Findings and limits, study-wide: Any HLA-type effect on TCRB rearrangement remained unresolved here.

Without exception, sorted populations had purity beyond 95%. Note on this clone: What it binds is not known.

Germline lookup yields CDR1 SGDLS and CDR2 YYNGEE. Trimming cost V 2 bases and J 0 bases; bases outside gene matches: 5. This CDR3 contains 16 residues. Reverse transcription of all isolated RNA meant that expressed TCRB transcripts were sequenced. Profiled with immunoSEQ multiplex PCR; TCRdb holds only in-frame clones, not every one. In the table there are around 500,000 clones, approximately 30% of which are singletons. The gene calls are TRBV9 and TRBJ2-3, with 8 bases that match TRBD2. The TCR was taken from a man between 18 and 29 years old in good health. Sequenced sample: naive CD4+ T cells from blood. CDR3 sequence: CASSVGIAGSTDTQYF. CDR3 sequence (DNA): TGTGCCAGCAGCGTTGGTATAGCGGGAAGCACAGATACGCAGTATTTT.